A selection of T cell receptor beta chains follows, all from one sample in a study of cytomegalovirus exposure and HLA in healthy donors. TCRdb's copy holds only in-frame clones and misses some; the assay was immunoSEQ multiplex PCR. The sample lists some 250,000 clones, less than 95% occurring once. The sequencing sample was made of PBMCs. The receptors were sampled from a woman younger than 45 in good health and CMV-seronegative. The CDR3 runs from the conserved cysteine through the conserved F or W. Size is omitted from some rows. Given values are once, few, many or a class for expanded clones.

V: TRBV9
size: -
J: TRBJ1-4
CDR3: CASSAGDRDNEKLFF

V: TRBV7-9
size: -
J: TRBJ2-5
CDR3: CASSGGTGYQETQYF

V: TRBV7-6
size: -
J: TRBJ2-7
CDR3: CASSPNPLIGDEQYF

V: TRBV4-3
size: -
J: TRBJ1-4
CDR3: CASSPQTGWSEKLFF

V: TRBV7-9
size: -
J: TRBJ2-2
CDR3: CASSLPQNTGELFF

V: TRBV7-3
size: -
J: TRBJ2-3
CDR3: CASSLRAAGGPLDTQYF

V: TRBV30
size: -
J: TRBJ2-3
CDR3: CAWSRGGTDTQYF

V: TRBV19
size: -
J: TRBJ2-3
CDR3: CASSKRGDSTDTQYF

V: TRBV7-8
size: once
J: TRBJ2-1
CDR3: CASSLGTGQDYNEQFF

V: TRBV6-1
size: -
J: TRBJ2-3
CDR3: CASSSAPGTTDTQYF

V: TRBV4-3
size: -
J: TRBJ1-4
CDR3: CASSPGTSPDEKLFF

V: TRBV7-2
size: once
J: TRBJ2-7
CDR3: CASSLALLAGGPLDEQYF

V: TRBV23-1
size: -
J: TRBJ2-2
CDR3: CASSPWDRAIRELFF

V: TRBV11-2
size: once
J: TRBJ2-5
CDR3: CASSQTSGSMRTQYF

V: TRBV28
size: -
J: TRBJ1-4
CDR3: CASSLYGGELFF

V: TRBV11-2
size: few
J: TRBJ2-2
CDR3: CASRTIAGGFTGELFF

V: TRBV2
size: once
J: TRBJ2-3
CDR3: CASSREGGSTDTQYF

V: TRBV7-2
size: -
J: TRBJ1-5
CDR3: CASSLEWTDQPQHF

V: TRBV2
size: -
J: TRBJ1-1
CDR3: CASSDAVRQNTEAFF

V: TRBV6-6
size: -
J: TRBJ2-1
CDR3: CASSYDRGLVDEQFF

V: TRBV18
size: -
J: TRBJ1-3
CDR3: CASSPFGRASSGNTIYF

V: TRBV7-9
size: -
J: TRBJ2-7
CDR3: CASSGQVLHYEQYF

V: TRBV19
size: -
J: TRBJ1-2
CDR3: CAIDRGIGYGYTF

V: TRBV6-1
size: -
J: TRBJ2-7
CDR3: CASSDPSGRAYEQYF

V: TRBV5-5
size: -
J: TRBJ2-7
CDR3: CASSSRERGYEQYF

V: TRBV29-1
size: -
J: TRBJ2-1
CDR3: CSVTGRYNEQFF

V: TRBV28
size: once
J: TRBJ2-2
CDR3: CASSPTSARKTGELFF

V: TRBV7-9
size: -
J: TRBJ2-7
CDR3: CASSPSERGRHEQYF

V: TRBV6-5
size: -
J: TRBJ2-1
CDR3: CASSYVGRGDEQFF

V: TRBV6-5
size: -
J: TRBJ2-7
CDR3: CASSNTGTYEQYF

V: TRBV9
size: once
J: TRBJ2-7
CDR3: CASSVEGSYYEQYF

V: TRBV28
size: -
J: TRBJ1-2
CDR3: CASSHPPGPGNYGYTF

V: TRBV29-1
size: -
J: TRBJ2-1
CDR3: CSVPEPYNEQFF

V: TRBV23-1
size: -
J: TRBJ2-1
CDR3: CASSPGDHPPCHNEQFF

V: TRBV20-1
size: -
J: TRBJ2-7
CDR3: CSANKGSEQYF

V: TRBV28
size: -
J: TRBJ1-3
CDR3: CASSPFLAASGNTIYF

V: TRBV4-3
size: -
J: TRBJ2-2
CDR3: CASSQGPRRTTGPYTGELFF

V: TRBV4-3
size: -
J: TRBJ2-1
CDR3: CASSHPDRANEQFF

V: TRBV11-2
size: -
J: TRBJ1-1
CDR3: CASSLYYPPGLNTEAFF

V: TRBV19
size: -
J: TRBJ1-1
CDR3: CASSIGVNTEAFF